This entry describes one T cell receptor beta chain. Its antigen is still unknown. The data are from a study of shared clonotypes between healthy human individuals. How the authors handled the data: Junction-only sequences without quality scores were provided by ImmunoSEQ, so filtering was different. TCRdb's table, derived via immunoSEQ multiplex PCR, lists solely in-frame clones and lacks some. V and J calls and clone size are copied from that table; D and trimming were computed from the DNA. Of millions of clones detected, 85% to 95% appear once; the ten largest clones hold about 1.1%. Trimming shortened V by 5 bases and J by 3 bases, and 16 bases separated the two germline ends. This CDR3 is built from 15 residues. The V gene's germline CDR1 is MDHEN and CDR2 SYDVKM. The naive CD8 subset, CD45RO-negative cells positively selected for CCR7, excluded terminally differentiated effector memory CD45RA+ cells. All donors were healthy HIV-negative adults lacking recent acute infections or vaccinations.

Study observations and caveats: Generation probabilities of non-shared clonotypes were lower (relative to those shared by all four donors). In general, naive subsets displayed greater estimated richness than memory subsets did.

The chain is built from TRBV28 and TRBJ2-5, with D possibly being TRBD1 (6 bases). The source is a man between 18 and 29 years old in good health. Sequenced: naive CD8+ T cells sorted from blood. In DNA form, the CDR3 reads TGTGCCAGCAGTCCTCACTACAGGGACGAAGAGACCCAGTACTTC. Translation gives CASSPHYRDEETQYF.